This T cell receptor (beta chain) was obtained from a study of blood T cell repertoires in COVID-19. Study overall: Sources were T cells, B-cell-depleted T cells, or PBMCs; the material itself was cDNA or gDNA.

Participant reports of clinical history set cohort assignment. Profiling relied on immunoSEQ multiplex PCR, and the TCRdb table lists in-frame clones only, not all of them. Of about 330,000 clones detected, 87% appear once; the ten largest clones hold about 5%. V lost 6 bases, J lost 1 base, and 6 bases stayed unmatched. CDR3 length: 16 amino acids. Germline CDR1 MDHEN, CDR2 SYDVKM. The specimen sequenced was PBMCs or T cells enriched from blood (not recorded which). The clonotype was recovered from a woman between 25 and 40 years old who had recovered from COVID-19. This rearrangement joins TRBV28 to TRBJ2-2; 9 nucleotides align to TRBD1. Here the CDR3 reads CASSEPGQGNTGELFF. In DNA, the CDR3 is TGTGCCAGCAGCGAACCGGGACAGGGGAACACCGGGGAGCTGTTTTTT.